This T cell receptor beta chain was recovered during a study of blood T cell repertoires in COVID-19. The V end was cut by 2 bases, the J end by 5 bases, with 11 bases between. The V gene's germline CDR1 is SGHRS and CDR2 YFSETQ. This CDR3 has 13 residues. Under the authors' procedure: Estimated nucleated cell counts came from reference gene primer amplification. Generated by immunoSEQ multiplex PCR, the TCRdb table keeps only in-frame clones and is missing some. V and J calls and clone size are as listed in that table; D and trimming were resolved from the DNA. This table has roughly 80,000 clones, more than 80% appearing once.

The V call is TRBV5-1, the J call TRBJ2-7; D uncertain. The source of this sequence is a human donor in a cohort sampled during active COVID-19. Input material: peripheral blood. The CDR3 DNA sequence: TGCGCCAGCAGCTTCTCCTCCTTTAACGAGCAGTACTTC. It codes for CASSFSSFNEQYF.